The rows below give T cell receptor beta chains drawn from one sample of a study of a mutant IDH1 vaccine in newly diagnosed glioma. Only in-frame clones appear in the TCRdb table, and some are missing; sequencing was by immunoSEQ multiplex PCR. The sample has around 56,000 clones; about 90% are singletons. The sequencing used PBMCs, collected from a glioma patient treated with radiotherapy, temozolomide or both. The origin of the receptors is a man aged 50-60 years with glioma. Each CDR3 is given without its conserved first and last residue. Fields, in order: clone size, J gene, V gene, CDR3 protein. Clone sizes are given selectively: once, few, many, or a class where the clone is expanded.

>-|TRBJ1-1|TRBV15
ATSRDHVRGYTEAF
>-|TRBJ2-1|TRBV15
ATSRTGGSDEQF
>-|TRBJ1-5|TRBV30
AWSPRGHSNQPQH
>once|TRBJ2-2|TRBV7-2
ASSLNGGNTGELF
>-|TRBJ1-5|TRBV28
ASSPPRQVQSNQPQH
>once|TRBJ2-2|TRBV4-1
ASSLSGGRDGELF
>-|TRBJ1-4|TRBV9
ASSVQGTNEKLF
>-|TRBJ1-4|TRBV5-6
ASSPNRGRGIAYEKLF
>-|TRBJ1-1|TRBV5-5
ASSPTGNTEAF
>-|TRBJ1-1|TRBV4-3
ASSQVGGANTEAF
>-|TRBJ2-5|TRBV5-6
ASSLVTGLAGSQETQY
>-|TRBJ2-3|TRBV30
AWSRRGTDTQY
>-|TRBJ2-2|TRBV27
ASTQTGGGTGELF
>-|TRBJ2-1|TRBV5-4
ASSRGTVEQF
>-|TRBJ1-1|TRBV11-2
ASSPPGDRASEAF
>-|TRBJ1-2|TRBV6-5
ASTLGQGNYGYT
>-|TRBJ2-2|TRBV21-1
ASTPPTSGNYTGELF
>-|TRBJ2-7|TRBV27
ASGTSGRPSYEQY